This TCR beta chain came from a study of cytomegalovirus exposure and HLA in healthy donors. Study-level findings and limits: The listing of roughly 160 TCR beta chains classed them as cytomegalovirus-associated. CMV antigen specificity was confirmed in vitro for a few CMV-associated chains. TCR clusters originating in the first cohort tended to co-occur in the roughly 120 validation repertoires, according to a later analysis.

Per the germline V gene, CDR1 is MNHEY and CDR2 is SMNVEV (reference sequence). The CDR3 extends over 18 amino acids. V was trimmed by 7 bases and J by 3 bases, leaving 27 bases between them. Repertoires were generated with immunoSEQ multiplex PCR, while TCRdb's copy carries only in-frame clones and drops some. The sample holds 90,000 to 100,000 clones, around 88% seen once. This clone came up once. Its antigen is still unknown. The sequenced sample consisted of PBMCs. The TCR sequence derives from a woman aged 25 to 39 in good health and CMV-seronegative. The rearrangement uses TRBV27 and TRBJ1-1; D is unclear. The CDR3 region has the DNA TGTGCCAGCACCGCACAGCCAAAAAAGGTTGGTCTCGACACTGAAGCTTTCTTT. Translated, it gives CASTAQPKKVGLDTEAFF.